The TCR beta chain described here comes from a study of blood T cells in healthy people across ages. Whole-study results and caveats: Per million T cells, TCR beta diversity dropped roughly linearly as age increased.

Germline loops: CDR1 KGHSH, CDR2 LQKENI. The CDR3 covers 14 residues. This clonotype was seen many times. Its antigen is undetermined. The junction and the germline gene differ at one end; a read error may be behind it. Combining a sample-barcoded 5' primer with a J-beta primer mix, a second PCR ran for about 7 to 11 cycles. TCRdb reanalysed the 5' RACE reads using MiXCR and keeps one entry per CDR3 protein. The table shows roughly 1,500,000 distinct CDR3 sequences, with roughly a third occurring only once. The specimen was blood. V is TRBV18 and J is TRBJ2-3, with no clear D. This receptor was obtained from a woman in her twenties or thirties in good health. CDR3 residues: CASSLLTSTDTQYF. The CDR3 DNA follows: TGCGCCAGCAGCTTGCTGACTAGCACAGATACGCAGTATTTT. The complete variable domain, with remaining parts taken from reference TRBV18 and TRBJ2-3, reads NAGVMQNPRHLVRRRGQEARLRCSPMKGHSHVYWYRQLPEEGLKFMVYLQKENIIDESGMPKERFSAEFPKEGPSILRIQQVVRGDSAAYFCASSLLTSTDTQYFGPGTRLTVL.